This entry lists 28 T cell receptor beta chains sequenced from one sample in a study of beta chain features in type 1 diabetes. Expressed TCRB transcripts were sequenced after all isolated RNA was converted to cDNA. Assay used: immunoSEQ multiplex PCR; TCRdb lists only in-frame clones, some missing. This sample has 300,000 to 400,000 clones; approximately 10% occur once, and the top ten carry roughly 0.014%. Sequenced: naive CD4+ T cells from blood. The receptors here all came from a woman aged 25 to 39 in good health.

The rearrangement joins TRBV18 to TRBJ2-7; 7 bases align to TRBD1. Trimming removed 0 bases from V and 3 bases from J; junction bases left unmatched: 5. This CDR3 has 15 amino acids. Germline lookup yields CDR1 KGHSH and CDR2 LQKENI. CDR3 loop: CASSPPGQALYEQYF. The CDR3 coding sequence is TGTGCCAGCTCACCACCCGGACAGGCCCTCTACGAGCAGTACTTC.

The CDR3 coding sequence is TGCGCCAGCAGTCGAACTATTGGCTACACCTTC. It is translated as CASSRTIGYTF. The genes are TRBV23-1 and TRBJ1-2, with D hard to call. TRBV23-1 is marked as an open reading frame, function uncertain. V was cut by 4 bases and J by 7 bases, with 7 bases left in between. This CDR3 is built from 11 residues.

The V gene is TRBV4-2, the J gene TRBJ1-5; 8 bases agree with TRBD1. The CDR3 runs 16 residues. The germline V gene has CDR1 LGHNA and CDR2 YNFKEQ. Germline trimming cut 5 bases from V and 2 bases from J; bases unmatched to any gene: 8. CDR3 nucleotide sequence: TGTGCCAGCAGCGCTAGACAGGGGAACGGCAATCAGCCCCAGCATTTT. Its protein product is CASSARQGNGNQPQHF.

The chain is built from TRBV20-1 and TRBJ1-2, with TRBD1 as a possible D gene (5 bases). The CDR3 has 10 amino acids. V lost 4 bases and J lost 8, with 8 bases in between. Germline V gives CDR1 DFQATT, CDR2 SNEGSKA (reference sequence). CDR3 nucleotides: TGCAGTGCTACGGCAGGGGGCTACACCTTC. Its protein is CSATAGGYTF.

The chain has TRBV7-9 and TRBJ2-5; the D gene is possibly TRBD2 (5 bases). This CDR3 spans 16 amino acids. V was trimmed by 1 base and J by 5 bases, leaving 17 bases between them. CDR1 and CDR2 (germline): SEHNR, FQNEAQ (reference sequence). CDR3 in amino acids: CASSLGEYSGWETQYF. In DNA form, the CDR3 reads TGTGCCAGCAGCTTAGGGGAGTATTCTGGTTGGGAGACCCAGTACTTC.

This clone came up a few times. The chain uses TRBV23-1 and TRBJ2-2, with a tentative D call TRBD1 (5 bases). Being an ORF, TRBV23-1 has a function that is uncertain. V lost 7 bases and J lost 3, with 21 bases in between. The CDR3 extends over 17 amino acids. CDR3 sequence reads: CASTCRVGEKDTGELFF. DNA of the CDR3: TGCGCCAGCACTTGTCGTGTAGGGGAAAAGGACACCGGGGAGCTGTTTTTT.

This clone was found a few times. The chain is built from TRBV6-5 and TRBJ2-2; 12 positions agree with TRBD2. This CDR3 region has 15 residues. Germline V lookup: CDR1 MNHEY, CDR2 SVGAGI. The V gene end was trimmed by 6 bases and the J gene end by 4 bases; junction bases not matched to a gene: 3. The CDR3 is CASSLAGGPTGELFF. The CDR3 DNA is TGTGCCAGCAGCCTAGCGGGAGGGCCCACCGGGGAGCTGTTTTTT.

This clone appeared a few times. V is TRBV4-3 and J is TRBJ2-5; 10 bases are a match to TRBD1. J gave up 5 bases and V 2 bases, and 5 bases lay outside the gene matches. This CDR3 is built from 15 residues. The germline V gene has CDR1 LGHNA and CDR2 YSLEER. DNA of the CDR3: TGCGCCAGCAGCCAACGAGGACAGGGGGTCGAGACCCAGTACTTC. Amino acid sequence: CASSQRGQGVETQYF.

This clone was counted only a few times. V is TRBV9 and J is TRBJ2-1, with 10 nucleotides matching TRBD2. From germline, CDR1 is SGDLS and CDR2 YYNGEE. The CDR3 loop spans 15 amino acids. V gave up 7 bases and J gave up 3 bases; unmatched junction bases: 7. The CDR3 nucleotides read TGTGCCAGCGGCTCCGGGACTAGCGACTACAATGAGCAGTTCTTC. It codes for CASGSGTSDYNEQFF. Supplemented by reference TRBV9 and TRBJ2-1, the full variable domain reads DSGVTQTPKHLITATGQRVTLRCSPRSGDLSVYWYQQSLDQGLQFLIQYYNGEERAKGNILERFSAQQFPDLHSELNLSSLELGDSALYFCASGSGTSDYNEQFFGPGTRLTVL.

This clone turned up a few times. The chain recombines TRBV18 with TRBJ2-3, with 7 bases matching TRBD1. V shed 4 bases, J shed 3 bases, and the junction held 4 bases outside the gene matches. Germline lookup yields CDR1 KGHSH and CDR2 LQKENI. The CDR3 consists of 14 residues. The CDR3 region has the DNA TGTGCCAGCTCACTTGAGACAGGGACAGATACGCAGTATTTT. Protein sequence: CASSLETGTDTQYF.

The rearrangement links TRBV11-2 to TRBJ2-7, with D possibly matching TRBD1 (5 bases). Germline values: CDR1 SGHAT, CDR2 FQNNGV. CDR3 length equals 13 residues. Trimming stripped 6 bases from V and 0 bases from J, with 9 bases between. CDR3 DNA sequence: TGTGCCAGCAGGAGAACAGGCTCCTACGAGCAGTACTTC. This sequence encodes CASRRTGSYEQYF. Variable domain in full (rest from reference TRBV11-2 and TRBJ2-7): EAGVAQSPRYKIIEKRQSVAFWCNPISGHATLYWYQQILGQGPKLLIQFQNNGVVDDSQLPKDRFSAERLKGVDSTLKIQPAKLEDSAVYLCASRRTGSYEQYFGPGTRLTVT.

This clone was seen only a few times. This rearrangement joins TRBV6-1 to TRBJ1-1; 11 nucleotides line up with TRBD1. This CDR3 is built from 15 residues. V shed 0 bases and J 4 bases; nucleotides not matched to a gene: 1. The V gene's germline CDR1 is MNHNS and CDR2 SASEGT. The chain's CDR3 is CASSEAGTGGTEAFF. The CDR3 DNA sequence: TGTGCCAGCAGTGAAGCTGGGACAGGGGGCACTGAAGCTTTCTTT.

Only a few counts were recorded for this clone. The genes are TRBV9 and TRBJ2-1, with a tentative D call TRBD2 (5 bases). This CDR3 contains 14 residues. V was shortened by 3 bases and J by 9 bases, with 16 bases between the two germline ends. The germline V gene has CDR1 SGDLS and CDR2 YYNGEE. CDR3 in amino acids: CASSAEGGVSEQFF. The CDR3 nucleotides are TGTGCCAGCAGCGCTGAGGGCGGTGTCAGTGAGCAGTTCTTC.

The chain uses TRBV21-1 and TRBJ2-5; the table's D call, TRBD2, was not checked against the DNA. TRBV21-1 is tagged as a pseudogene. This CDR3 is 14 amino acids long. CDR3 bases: TGTGCCAGCTGCCCACGTCGGGACCAAGAGACCCAGTACTTC. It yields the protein CASCPRRDQETQYF.

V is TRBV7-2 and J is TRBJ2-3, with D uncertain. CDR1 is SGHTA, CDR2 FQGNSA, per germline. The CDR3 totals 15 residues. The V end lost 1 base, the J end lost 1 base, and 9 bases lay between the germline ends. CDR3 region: CASSLGQIRTDTQYF. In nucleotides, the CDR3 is TGTGCCAGCAGCTTAGGGCAGATACGCACAGATACGCAGTATTTT.

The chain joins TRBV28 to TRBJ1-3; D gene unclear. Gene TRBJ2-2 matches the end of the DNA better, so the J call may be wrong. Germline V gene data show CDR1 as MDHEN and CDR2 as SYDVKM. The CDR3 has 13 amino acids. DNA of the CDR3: TGTGCCAGCAGGGACCACGACACCGGGGAGCTGTTTTTT. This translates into CASRDHDTGELFF.

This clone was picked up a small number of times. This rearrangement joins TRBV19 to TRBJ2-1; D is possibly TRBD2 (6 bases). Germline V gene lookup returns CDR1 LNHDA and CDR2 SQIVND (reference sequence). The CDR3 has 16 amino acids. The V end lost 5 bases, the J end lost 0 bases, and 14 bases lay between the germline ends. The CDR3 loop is CASSRDGGNSYNEQFF. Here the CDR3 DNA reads TGTGCCAGTAGTCGTGACGGGGGTAACTCCTACAATGAGCAGTTCTTC.

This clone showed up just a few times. The CDR3, as DNA: TGTGCCAGCAGCGTAATGAGCGGGATAGGGGAGCTGTTTTTT. Residues: CASSVMSGIGELFF. The V call is TRBV9, the J call TRBJ2-2; 7 bases are shared with TRBD2. This CDR3 contains 14 residues. V trimming: 1 base; J trimming: 8 bases; junction bases outside the gene matches: 5. The germline gives CDR1 SGDLS, CDR2 YYNGEE.

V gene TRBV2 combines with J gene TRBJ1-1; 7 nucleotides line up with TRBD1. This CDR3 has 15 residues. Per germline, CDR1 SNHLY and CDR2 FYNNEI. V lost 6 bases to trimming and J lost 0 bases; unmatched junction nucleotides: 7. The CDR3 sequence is CASSRAGTVNTEAFF. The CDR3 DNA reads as TGTGCCAGCAGCAGGGCCGGGACAGTGAACACTGAAGCTTTCTTT. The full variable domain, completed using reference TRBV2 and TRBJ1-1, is EPEVTQTPSHQVTQMGQEVILRCVPISNHLYFYWYRQILGQKVEFLVSFYNNEISEKSEIFDDQFSVERPDGSNFTLKIRSTKLEDSAMYFCASSRAGTVNTEAFFGQGTRLTVV.

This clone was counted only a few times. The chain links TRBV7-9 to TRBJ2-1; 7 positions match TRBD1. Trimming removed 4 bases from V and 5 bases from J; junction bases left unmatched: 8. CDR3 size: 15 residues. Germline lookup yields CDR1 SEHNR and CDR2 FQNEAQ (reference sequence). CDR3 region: CASSSRGGQDNEQFF. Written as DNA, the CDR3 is TGTGCCAGCAGCTCTAGGGGTGGACAGGACAATGAGCAGTTCTTC.

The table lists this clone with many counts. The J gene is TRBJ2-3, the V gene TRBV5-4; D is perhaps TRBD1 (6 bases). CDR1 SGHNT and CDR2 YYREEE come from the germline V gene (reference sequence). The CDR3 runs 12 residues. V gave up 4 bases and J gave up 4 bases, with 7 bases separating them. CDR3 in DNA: TGTGCCAGCAGCGGACAGTCAGATACGCAGTATTTT. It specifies CASSGQSDTQYF. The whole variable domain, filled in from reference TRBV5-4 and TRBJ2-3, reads ETGVTQSPTHLIKTRGQQVTLRCSSQSGHNTVSWYQQALGQGPQFIFQYYREEENGRGNFPPRFSGLQFPNYSSELNVNALELDDSALYLCASSGQSDTQYFGPGTRLTVL.

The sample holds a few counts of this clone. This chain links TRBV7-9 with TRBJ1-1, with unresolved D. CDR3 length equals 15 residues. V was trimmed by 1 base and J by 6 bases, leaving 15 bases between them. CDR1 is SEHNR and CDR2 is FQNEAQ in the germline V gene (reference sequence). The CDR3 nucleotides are TGTGCCAGCAGCTTAGTAATTGCGGGTCGGGCTGAAGCTTTCTTT. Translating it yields CASSLVIAGRAEAFF.

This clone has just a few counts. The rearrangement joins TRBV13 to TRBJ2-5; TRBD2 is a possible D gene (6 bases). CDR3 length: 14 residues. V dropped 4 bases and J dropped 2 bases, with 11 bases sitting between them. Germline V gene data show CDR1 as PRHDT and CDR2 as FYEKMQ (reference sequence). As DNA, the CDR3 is TGTGCCAGCAGCTCGATAGCGGTACAAGAGACCCAGTACTTC. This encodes CASSSIAVQETQYF. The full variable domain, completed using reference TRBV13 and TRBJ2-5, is AAGVIQSPRHLIKEKRETATLKCYPIPRHDTVYWYQQGPGQDPQFLISFYEKMQSDKGSIPDRFSAQQFSDYHSELNMSSLELGDSALYFCASSSIAVQETQYFGPGTRLLVL.

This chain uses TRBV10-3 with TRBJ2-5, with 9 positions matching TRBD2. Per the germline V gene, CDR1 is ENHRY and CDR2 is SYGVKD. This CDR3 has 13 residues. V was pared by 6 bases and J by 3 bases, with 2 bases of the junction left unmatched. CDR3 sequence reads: CAISIAGEETQYF. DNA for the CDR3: TGTGCCATCAGCATAGCGGGAGAAGAGACCCAGTACTTC.

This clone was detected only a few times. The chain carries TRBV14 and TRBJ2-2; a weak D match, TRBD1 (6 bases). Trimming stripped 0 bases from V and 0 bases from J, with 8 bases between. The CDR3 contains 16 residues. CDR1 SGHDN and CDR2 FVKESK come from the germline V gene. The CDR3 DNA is TGTGCCAGCAGCCAAGAAACAGGGACGAACACCGGGGAGCTGTTTTTT. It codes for CASSQETGTNTGELFF. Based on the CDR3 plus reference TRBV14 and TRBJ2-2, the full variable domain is EAGVTQFPSHSVIEKGQTVTLRCDPISGHDNLYWYRRVMGKEIKFLLHFVKESKQDESGMPNNRFLAERTGGTYSTLKVQPAELEDSGVYFCASSQETGTNTGELFFGEGSRLTVL.

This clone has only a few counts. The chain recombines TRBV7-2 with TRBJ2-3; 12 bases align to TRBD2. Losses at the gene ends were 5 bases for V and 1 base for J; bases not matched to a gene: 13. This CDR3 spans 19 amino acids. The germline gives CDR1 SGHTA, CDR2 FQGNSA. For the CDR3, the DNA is TGTGCCAGCAGCCCCCGGCGCCTAGCGGGAGGGCGCCGCACAGATACGCAGTATTTT. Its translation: CASSPRRLAGGRRTDTQYF.

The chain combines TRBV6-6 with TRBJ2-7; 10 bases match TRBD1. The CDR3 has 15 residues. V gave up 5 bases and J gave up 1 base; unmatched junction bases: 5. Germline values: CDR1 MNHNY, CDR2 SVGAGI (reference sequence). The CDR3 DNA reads TGTGCCAGCAGTGACGGGACAGGGGAATCCTACGAGCAGTACTTC. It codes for CASSDGTGESYEQYF.

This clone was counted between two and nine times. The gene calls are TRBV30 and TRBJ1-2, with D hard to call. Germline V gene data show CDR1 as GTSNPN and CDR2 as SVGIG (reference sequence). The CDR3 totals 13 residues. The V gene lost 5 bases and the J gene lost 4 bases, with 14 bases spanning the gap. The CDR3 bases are TGTGCCTGGTCGGCCGCCTCTAGCTATGGCTACACCTTC. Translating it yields CAWSAASSYGYTF.